This T cell receptor (beta chain) comes out of a study of cytomegalovirus exposure and HLA in healthy donors. General study findings and limits: Among TCR sequences, most were rare, though some public TCRs appeared in many donors. Altogether, about 160 TCR beta chains were recorded as cytomegalovirus-associated. Reports showed the classifier diagnosing cytomegalovirus status with high specificity and sensitivity.

Libraries were prepared by immunoSEQ multiplex PCR; TCRdb keeps only in-frame clonotypes and omits some of them. The sample has 100,000 to 150,000 clones, 75% to 90% seen once. A word on this clone: The antigen is unknown.

V trimming: 4 bases; J trimming: 1 base; junction bases outside the gene matches: 1. Per germline, CDR1 MNHNS and CDR2 SASEGT. The CDR3 length is 15 residues. This receptor was obtained from a woman aged 18-29 years in good health and CMV-seronegative. Sequencing was performed on PBMCs. This sequence joins TRBV6-1 and TRBJ2-3; 11 nucleotides match TRBD2. The CDR3 bases are TGTGCCAGCAGTGTACTAGCGGGAGGCACAGATACGCAGTATTTT. Translating it yields CASSVLAGGTDTQYF.